This T cell receptor (beta chain) originates from a study of CD8+CD57+ T cells in acquired aplastic anemia. Background on the study: Sorted CD4+ and CD8+ cells yielded DNA averaging approximately 3 ug. Approximately 11 million reads were obtained on average for healthy donor CD4+ cells.

Findings of the study overall: Significant differences in CD8+ Simpson's diversity were not observed between patients and controls. Roughly 31 CD8+ CDR3 sequences occurred in both the patients and the controls.

Concerning this clonotype itself: Its cognate antigen is unknown.

TCR beta VDJ and CDR3 profiles were obtained from a genomic DNA template. TCRdb fed the reads into MiXCR, producing one record per CDR3 protein. The sample contains about 170,000 distinct CDR3 sequences, about 64% of which appear only once. Sequencing was carried out using sorted CD4+, CD8+, or CD8+CD57+ T cells (not recorded which) from PBMCs. The receptor was isolated from a human donor in good health.

The CDR3: CSARDNSAHKTYEQYF. In DNA form, the CDR3 reads TGCAGTGCTAGAGATAATTCAGCGCACAAGACCTACGAGCAGTACTTC. The V gene is TRBV20-1, the J gene TRBJ2-7, with D hard to call. Germline V CDR1 and CDR2: DFQATT, SNEGSKA (reference sequence). V was pared by 0 bases and J by 2 bases, with 17 bases between. The CDR3 covers 16 residues.